This TCR beta chain appears in the sequencing data of a study of cytomegalovirus exposure and HLA in healthy donors. The study, taken as a whole, reports: Most of the TCR beta V segments (in an earlier analysis) were productive either about 87% or about 30% of the time.

As regards this clone: The antigen is undetermined.

13 Jbeta primers and 60 Vbeta primers were used for the PCR. Method: immunoSEQ multiplex PCR; TCRdb's copy keeps in-frame clones and lacks some. The data show around 230,000 clones, nearly 80% seen once. Sequencing was performed on PBMCs. The source is a male donor in good health and CMV-seronegative.

The CDR3 DNA sequence: TGTGCCAGCAGTGAACGACAGGGCCTTGGCTACACCTTC. Protein: CASSERQGLGYTF. The chain joins TRBV2 to TRBJ1-2, with 7 bases fitting TRBD1. Per the germline V gene, CDR1 is SNHLY and CDR2 is FYNNEI. This CDR3 spans 13 amino acids. V shed 2 bases and J 7 bases; nucleotides not matched to a gene: 4.